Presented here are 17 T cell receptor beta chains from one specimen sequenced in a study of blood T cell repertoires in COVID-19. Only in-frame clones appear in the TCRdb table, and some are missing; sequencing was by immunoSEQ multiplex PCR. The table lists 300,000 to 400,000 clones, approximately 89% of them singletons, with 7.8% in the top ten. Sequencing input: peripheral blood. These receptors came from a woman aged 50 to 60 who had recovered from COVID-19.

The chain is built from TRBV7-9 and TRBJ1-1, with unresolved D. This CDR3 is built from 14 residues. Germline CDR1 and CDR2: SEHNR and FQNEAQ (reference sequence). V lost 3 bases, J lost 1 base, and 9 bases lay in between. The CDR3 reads CASSFSGSNTEAFF. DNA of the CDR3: TGTGCCAGCAGCTTTTCGGGTTCGAACACTGAAGCTTTCTTT.

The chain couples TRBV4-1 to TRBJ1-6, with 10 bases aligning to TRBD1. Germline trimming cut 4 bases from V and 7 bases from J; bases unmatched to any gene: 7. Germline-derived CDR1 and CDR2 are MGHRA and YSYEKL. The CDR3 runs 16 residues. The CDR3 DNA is TGCGCCAGCAGCCGGGTGACAGGGGGCGGGAATTCACCCCTCCACTTT. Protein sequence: CASSRVTGGGNSPLHF.

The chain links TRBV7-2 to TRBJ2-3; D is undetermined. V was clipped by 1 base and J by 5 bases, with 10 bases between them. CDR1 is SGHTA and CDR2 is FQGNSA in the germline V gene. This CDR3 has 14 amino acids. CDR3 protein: CASSLDRSQDTQYF. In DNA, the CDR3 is TGTGCCAGCAGCTTAGACCGCAGTCAAGATACGCAGTATTTT.

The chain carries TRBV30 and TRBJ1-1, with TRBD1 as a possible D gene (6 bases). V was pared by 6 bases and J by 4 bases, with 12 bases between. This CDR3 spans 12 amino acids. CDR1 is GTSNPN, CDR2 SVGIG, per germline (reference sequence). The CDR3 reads CACETGSTEAFF. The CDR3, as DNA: TGTGCCTGCGAAACAGGGAGCACTGAAGCTTTCTTT.

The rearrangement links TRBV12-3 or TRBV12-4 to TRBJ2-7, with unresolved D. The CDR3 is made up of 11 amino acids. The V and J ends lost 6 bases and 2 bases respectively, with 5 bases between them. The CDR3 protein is CASRGAYEQYF. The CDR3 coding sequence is TGTGCCAGCAGAGGAGCCTACGAGCAGTACTTC.

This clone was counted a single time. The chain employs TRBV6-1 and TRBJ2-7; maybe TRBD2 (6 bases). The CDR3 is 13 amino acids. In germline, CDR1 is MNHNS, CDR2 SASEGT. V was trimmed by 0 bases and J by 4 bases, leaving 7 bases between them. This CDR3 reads CASSEAGRYEQYF. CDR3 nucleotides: TGTGCCAGCAGTGAAGCAGGGAGGTACGAGCAGTACTTC.

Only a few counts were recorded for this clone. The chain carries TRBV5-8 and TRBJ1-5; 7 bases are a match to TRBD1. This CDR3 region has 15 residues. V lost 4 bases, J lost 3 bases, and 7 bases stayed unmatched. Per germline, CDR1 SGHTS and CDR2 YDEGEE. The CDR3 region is CASSRGTVFNQPQHF. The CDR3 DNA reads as TGTGCCAGCAGCCGCGGGACAGTGTTCAATCAGCCCCAGCATTTT. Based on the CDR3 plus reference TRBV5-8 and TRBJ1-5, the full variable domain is EAGVTQSPTHLIKTRGQQATLRCSPISGHTSVYWYQQALGLGLQFLLWYDEGEERNRGNFPPRFSGRQFPNYSSELNVNALELEDSALYLCASSRGTVFNQPQHFGDGTRLSIL.

The CDR3 loop is CASSFRQGIQETQYF. DNA for the CDR3: TGTGCCAGCAGCTTTCGGCAGGGGATTCAAGAGACCCAGTACTTC. The chain is built from TRBV5-6 and TRBJ2-5; D perhaps matches TRBD1 (6 bases). V shed 2 bases and J shed 2 bases, with 13 bases lying between them. From germline, CDR1 is SGHDT and CDR2 YYEEEE. There are 15 residues in the CDR3.

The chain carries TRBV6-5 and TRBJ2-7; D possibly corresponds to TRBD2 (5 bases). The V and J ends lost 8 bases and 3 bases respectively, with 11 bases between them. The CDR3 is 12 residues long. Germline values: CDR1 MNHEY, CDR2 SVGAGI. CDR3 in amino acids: CASGKGVYEQYF. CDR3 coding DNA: TGTGCCAGCGGCAAGGGAGTCTACGAGCAGTACTTC.

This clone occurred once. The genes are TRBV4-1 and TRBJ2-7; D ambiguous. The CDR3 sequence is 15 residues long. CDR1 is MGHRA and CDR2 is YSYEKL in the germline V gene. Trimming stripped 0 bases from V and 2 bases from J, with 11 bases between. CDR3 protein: CASSQDLSGTYEQYF. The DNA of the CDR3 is TGCGCCAGCAGCCAAGATCTTTCAGGAACCTACGAGCAGTACTTC.

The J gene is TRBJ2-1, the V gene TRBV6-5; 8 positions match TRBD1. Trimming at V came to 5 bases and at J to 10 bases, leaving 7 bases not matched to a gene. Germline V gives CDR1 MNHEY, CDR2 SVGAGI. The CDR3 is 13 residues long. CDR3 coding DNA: TGTGCCAGCAGTCAAACAACAGGGGGGGAGCAGTTCTTC. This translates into CASSQTTGGEQFF.

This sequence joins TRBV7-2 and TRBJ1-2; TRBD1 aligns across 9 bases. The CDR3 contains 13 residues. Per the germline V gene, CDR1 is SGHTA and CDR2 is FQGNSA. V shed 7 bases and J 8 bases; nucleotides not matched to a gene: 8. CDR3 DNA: TGTGCCAGCAACCCAGGGACAGGGATCGGCTACACCTTC. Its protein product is CASNPGTGIGYTF.

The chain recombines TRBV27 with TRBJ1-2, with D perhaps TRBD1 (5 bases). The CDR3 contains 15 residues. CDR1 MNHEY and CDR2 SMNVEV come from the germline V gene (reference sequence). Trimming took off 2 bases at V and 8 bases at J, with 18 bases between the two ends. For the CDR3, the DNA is TGTGCCAGCAGTTTAGGGGCAGGTCGTTTTGGGGGCTACACCTTC. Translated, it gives CASSLGAGRFGGYTF.

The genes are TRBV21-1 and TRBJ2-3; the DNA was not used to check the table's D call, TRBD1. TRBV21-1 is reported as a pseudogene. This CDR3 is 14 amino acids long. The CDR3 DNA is TGTGCCAGCAGCCTCTCCTTGACAACAGATACGCAGTATTTT. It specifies CASSLSLTTDTQYF.

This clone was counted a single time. CDR3 amino acids: CASSRSGGGNYGYTF. CDR3 in DNA: TGTGCCAGCAGCCGGTCTGGAGGCGGAAACTATGGCTACACCTTC. The chain links TRBV5-4 to TRBJ1-2; D is ambiguous. Germline values: CDR1 SGHNT, CDR2 YYREEE (reference sequence). Trimming cost V 4 bases and J 2 bases, with 15 bases left between them. The CDR3 contains 15 residues.

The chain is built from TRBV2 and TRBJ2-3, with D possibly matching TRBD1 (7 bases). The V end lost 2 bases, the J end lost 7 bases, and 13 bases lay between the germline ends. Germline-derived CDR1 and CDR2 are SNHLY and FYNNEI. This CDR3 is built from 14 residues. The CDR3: CASSEKAGGHTQYF. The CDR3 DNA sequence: TGTGCCAGCAGTGAAAAGGCAGGGGGGCATACGCAGTATTTT.

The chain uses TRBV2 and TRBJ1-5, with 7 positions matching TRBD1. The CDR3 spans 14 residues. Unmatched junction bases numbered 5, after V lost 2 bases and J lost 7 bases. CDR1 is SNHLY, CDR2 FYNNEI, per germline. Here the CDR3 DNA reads TGTGCCAGCAGTGAATTACAGGGGATCCAGCCCCAGCATTTT. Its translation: CASSELQGIQPQHF.